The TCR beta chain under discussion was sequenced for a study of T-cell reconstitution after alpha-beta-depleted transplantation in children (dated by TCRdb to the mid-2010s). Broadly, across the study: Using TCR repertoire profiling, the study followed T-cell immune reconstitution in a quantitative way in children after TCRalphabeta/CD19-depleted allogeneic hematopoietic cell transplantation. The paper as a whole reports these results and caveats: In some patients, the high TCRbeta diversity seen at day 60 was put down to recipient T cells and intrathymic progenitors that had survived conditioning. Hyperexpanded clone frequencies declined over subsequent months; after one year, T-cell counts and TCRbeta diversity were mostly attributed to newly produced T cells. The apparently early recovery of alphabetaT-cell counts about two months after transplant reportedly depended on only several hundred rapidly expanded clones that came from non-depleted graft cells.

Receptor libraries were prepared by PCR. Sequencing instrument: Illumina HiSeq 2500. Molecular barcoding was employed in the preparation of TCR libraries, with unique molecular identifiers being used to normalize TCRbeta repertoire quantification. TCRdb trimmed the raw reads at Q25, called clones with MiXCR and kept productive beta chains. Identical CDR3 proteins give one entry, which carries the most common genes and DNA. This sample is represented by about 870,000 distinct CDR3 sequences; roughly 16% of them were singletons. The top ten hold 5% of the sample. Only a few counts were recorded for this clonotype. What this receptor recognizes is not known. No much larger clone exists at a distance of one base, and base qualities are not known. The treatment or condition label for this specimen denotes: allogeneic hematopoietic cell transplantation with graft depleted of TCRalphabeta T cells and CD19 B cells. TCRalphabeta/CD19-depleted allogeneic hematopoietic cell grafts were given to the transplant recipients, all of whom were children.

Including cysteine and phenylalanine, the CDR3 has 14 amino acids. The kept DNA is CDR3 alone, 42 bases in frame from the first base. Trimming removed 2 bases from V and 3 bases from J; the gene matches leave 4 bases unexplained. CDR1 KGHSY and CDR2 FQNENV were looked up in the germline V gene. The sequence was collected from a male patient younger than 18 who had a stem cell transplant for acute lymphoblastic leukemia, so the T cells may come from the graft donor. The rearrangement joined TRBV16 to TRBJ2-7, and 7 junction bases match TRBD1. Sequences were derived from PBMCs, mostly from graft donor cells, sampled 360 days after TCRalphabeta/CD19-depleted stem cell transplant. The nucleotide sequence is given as TGTGCCAGCAGCCAACAACACAGGGGCTACGAGCAGTACTTC. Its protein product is CASSQQHRGYEQYF.